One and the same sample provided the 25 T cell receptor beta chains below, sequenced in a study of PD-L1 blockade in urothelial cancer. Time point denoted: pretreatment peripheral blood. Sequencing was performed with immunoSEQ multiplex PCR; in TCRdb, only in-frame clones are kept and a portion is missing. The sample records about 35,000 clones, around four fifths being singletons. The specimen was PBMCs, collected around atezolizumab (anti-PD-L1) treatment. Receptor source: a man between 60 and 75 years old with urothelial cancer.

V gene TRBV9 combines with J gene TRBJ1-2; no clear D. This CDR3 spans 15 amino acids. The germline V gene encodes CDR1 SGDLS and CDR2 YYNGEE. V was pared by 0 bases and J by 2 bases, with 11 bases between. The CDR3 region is CASSVDPGENYGYTF. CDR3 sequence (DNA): TGTGCCAGCAGCGTAGACCCCGGGGAAAACTATGGCTACACCTTC. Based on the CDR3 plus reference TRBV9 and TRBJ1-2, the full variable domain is DSGVTQTPKHLITATGQRVTLRCSPRSGDLSVYWYQQSLDQGLQFLIQYYNGEERAKGNILERFSAQQFPDLHSELNLSSLELGDSALYFCASSVDPGENYGYTFGSGTRLTVV.

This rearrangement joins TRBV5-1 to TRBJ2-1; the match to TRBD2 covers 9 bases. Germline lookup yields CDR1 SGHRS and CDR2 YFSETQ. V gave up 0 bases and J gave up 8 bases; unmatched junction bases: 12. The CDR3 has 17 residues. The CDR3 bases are TGCGCCAGCAGCTTGGGGCCCGTGGCGGGGGGGGTCGATGAGCAGTTCTTC. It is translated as CASSLGPVAGGVDEQFF.

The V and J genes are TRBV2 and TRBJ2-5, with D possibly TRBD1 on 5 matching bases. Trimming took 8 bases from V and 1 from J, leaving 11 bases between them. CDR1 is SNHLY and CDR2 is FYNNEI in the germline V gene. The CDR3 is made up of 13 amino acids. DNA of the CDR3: TGTGCCAGCCTGAACAGGCTCCAAGAGACCCAGTACTTC. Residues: CASLNRLQETQYF.

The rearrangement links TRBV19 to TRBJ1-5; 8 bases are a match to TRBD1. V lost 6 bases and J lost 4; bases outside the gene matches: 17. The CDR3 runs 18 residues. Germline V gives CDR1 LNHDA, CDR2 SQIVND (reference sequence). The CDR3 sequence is CASSTDRDRPNPNQPQHF. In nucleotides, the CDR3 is TGTGCCAGTAGCACGGACAGGGATCGACCTAACCCAAATCAGCCCCAGCATTTT.

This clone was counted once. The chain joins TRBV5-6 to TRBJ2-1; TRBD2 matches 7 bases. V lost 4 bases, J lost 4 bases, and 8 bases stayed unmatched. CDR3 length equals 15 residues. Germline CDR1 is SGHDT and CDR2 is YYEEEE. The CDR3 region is CASSLRGVWYNEQFF. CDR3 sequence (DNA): TGTGCCAGCAGCCTCCGGGGGGTCTGGTACAATGAGCAGTTCTTC. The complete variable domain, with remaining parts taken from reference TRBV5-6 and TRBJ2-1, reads DAGVTQSPTHLIKTRGQQVTLRCSPKSGHDTVSWYQQALGQGPQFIFQYYEEEERQRGNFPDRFSGHQFPNYSSELNVNALLLGDSALYLCASSLRGVWYNEQFFGPGTRLTVL.

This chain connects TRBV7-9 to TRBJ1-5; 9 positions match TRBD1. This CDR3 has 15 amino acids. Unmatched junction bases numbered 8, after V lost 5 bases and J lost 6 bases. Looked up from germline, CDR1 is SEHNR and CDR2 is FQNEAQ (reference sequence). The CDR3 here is CASSPPGQGSQPQHF. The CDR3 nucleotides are TGTGCCAGCAGCCCCCCGGGACAGGGCTCTCAGCCCCAGCATTTT.

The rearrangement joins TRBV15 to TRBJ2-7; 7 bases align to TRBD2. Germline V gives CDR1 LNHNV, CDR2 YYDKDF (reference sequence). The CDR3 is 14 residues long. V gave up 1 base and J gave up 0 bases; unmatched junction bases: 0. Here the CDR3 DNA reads TGTGCCACCAGCAGAGCGGGGGGCTCCTACGAGCAGTACTTC. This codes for CATSRAGGSYEQYF. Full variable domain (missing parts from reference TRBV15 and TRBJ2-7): DAMVIQNPRYQVTQFGKPVTLSCSQTLNHNVMYWYQQKSSQAPKLLFHYYDKDFNNEADTPDNFQSRRPNTSFCFLDIRSPGLGDTAMYLCATSRAGGSYEQYFGPGTRLTVT.

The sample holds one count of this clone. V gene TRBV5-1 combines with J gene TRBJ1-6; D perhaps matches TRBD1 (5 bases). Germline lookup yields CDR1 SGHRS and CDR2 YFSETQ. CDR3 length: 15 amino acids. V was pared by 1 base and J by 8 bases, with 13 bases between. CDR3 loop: CASSLSAGPHSPLHF. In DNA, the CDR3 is TGCGCCAGCAGCTTGTCGGCGGGGCCACATTCACCCCTCCACTTT.

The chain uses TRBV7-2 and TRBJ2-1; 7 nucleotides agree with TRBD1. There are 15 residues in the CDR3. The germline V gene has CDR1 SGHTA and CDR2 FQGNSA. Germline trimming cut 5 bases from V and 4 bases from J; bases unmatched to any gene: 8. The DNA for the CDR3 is TGTGCCAGCAGCACCGGGACAGATTTTTACAATGAGCAGTTCTTC. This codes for CASSTGTDFYNEQFF.

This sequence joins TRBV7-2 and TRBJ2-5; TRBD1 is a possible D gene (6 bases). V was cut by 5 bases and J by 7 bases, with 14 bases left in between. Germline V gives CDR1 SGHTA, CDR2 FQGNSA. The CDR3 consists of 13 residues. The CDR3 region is CASSEQGDATQYF. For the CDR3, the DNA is TGTGCCAGCAGCGAACAGGGAGACGCGACCCAGTACTTC.

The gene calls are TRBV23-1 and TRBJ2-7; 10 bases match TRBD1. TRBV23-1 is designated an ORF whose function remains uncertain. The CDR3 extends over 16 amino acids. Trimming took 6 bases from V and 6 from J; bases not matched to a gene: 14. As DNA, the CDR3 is TGCGCCAGCAGCACGACCGGGACAGGGGTATCAATCGAGCAGTACTTC. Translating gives CASSTTGTGVSIEQYF.

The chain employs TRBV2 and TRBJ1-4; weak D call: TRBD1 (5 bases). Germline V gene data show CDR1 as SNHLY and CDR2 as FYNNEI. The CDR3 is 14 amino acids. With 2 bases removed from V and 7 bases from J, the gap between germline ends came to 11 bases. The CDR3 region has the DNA TGTGCCAGCAGTGAACTCAGGGATGGTGAAAAACTGTTTTTT. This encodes CASSELRDGEKLFF.

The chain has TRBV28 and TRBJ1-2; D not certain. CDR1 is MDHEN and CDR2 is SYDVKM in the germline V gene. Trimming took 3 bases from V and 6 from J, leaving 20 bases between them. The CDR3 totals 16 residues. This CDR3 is CASSLPGATERNGYTF. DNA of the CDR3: TGTGCCAGCAGTTTGCCGGGAGCTACAGAGAGGAATGGCTACACCTTC.

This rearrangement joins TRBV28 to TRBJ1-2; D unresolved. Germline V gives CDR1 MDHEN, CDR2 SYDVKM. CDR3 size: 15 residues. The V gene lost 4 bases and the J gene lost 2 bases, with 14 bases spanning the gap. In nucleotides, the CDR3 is TGTGCCAGCAGTTCTCAGTCCCGGAGGAACTATGGCTACACCTTC. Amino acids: CASSSQSRRNYGYTF.

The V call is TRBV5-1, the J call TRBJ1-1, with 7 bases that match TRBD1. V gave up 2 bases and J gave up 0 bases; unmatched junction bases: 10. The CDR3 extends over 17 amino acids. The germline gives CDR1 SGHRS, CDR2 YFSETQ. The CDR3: CASSFSFPTGVNTEAFF. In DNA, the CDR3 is TGCGCCAGCAGCTTTTCCTTCCCCACAGGGGTGAACACTGAAGCTTTCTTT.

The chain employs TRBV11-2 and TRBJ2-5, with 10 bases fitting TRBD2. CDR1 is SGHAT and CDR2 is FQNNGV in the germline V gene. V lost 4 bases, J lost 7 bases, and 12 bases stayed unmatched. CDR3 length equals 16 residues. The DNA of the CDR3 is TGTGCCAGCAGCTCCTATAAGCGGGGGGGCTTGGGGACCCAGTACTTC. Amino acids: CASSSYKRGGLGTQYF.

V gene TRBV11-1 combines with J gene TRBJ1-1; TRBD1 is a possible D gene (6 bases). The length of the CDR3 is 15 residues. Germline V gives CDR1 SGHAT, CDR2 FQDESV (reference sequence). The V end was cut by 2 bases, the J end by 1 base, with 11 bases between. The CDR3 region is CASSLSTGSNTEAFF. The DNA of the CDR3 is TGTGCCAGCAGCTTATCGACAGGCTCGAACACTGAAGCTTTCTTT.

In nucleotides, the CDR3 is TGCGCCAGCAGCCAAGGAGGGACAGCCTATGGCTACACCTTC. It is translated as CASSQGGTAYGYTF. V gene TRBV4-1 combines with J gene TRBJ1-2, with TRBD1 matching over 7 bases. The CDR3 sequence is 14 residues long. Germline V CDR1 and CDR2: MGHRA, YSYEKL. V trimming: 1 base; J trimming: 4 bases; junction bases outside the gene matches: 3.

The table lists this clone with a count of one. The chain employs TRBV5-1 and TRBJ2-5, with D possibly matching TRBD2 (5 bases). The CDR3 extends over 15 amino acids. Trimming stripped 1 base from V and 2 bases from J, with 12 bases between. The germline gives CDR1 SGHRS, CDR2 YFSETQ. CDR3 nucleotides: TGCGCCAGCAGCTTGATGGGCGGCGGGCAAGAGACCCAGTACTTC. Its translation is CASSLMGGGQETQYF.

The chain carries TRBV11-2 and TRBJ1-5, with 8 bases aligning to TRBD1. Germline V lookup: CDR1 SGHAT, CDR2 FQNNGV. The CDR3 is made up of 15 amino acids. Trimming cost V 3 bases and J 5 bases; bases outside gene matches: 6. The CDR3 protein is CASSLTGTGDQPQHF. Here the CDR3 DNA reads TGTGCCAGCAGCTTGACCGGGACAGGTGATCAGCCCCAGCATTTT. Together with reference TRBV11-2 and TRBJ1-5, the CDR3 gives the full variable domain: EAGVAQSPRYKIIEKRQSVAFWCNPISGHATLYWYQQILGQGPKLLIQFQNNGVVDDSQLPKDRFSAERLKGVDSTLKIQPAKLEDSAVYLCASSLTGTGDQPQHFGDGTRLSIL.

The CDR3 here is CASSRATRTDTQYF. Here the CDR3 DNA reads TGTGCCAGCAGCAGGGCGACTCGCACAGATACGCAGTATTTT. This chain connects TRBV2 to TRBJ2-3; D might be TRBD1 (5 bases). The CDR3 is made up of 14 amino acids. Germline V lookup: CDR1 SNHLY, CDR2 FYNNEI. Trimming cost V 6 bases and J 1 base, with 11 bases left between them.

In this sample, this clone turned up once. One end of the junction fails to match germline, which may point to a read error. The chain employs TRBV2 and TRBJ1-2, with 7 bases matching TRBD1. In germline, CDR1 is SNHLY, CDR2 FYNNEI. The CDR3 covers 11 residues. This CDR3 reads CASSVLGQGVF. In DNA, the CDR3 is TGTGCCAGCAGTGTATTGGGGCAGGGGGTATTC.

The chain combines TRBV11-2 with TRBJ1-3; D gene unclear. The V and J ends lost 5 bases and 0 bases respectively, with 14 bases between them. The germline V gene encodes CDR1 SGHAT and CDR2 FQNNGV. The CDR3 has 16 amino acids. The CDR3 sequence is CASSPRGSGSGNTIYF. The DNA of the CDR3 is TGTGCCAGCAGCCCCCGAGGATCCGGCTCTGGAAACACCATATATTTT. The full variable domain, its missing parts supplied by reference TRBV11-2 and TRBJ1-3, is EAGVAQSPRYKIIEKRQSVAFWCNPISGHATLYWYQQILGQGPKLLIQFQNNGVVDDSQLPKDRFSAERLKGVDSTLKIQPAKLEDSAVYLCASSPRGSGSGNTIYFGEGSWLTVV.

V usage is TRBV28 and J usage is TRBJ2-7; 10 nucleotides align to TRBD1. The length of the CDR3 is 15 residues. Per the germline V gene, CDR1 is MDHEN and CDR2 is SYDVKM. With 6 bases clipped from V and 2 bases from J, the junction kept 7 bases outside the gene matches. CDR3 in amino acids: CASSLTGTGAYEQYF. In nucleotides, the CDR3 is TGTGCCAGCAGCCTTACCGGGACAGGGGCCTACGAGCAGTACTTC. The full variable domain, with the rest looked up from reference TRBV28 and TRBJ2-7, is DVKVTQSSRYLVKRTGEKVFLECVQDMDHENMFWYRQDPGLGLRLIYFSYDVKMKEKGDIPEGYSVSREKKERFSLILESASTNQTSMYLCASSLTGTGAYEQYFGPGTRLTVT.

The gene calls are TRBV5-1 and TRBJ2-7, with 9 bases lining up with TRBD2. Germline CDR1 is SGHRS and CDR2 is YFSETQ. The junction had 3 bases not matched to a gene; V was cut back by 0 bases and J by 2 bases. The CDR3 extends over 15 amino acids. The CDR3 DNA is TGCGCCAGCAGCTTGGTGGCTAGCGGGGCCTACGAGCAGTACTTC. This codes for CASSLVASGAYEQYF.